This TCR beta chain was retrieved from a study of neurological immune-mediated disorders. Study-wide context: Multiple sclerosis patients numbering approximately 35 comprised approximately 30 relapsing-remitting and 3 secondary progressive patients.

Whole-study results and caveats: Expansion of TCR clones was greatest in HTLV-1-associated myelopathy and smallest in multiple sclerosis, where it fell below that of healthy controls.

Many counts were recorded for this clonotype. Antigen unknown. The cDNA was synthesized by means of template-switch 5'RACE, which was carried out with 10-nucleotide random UMIs. Each CDR3 protein gets one entry after TCRdb re-called the 5' RACE reads with MiXCR. Altogether more than 75,000 distinct CDR3 sequences are present, under 4.5% being singletons, with the ten largest covering around 2.7%. The CDR3 has 14 amino acids. Looked up from germline, CDR1 is SNHLY and CDR2 is FYNNEI. Losses at the gene ends were 4 bases for V and 2 bases for J; bases not matched to a gene: 2. This chain uses TRBV2 with TRBJ1-5; 7 nucleotides align to TRBD1. This receptor was obtained from a woman aged 50 to 60 with multiple sclerosis. Sequencing used PBMCs. The CDR3 reads CASSGGGGNQPQHF. The CDR3 DNA reads as TGTGCCAGCAGTGGAGGGGGCGGCAATCAGCCCCAGCATTTT.